This TCR beta chain appears in the sequencing data of a study of blood T cell repertoires in COVID-19. At the level of the study: Samples taken during acute and convalescent COVID-19 were collected in the United States, Italy and Spain. The cDNA or gDNA used as material had been derived from T cells, B-cell-depleted T cells, or PBMCs.

Sequenced by immunoSEQ multiplex PCR; TCRdb stores in-frame clones only, minus some. The sample contains roughly 250,000 clones, 75% to 90% of which appear only once. Germline-derived CDR1 and CDR2 are SGHNT and YYREEE (reference sequence). Trimming removed 3 bases at V and 1 base at J, with 15 bases between. CDR3 length equals 16 residues. The chain employs TRBV5-4 and TRBJ2-3; D unclear. The clonotype was recovered from a man in his 60s who had recovered from COVID-19. Sequencing was performed on peripheral blood. In DNA, the CDR3 is TGTGCCAGCAGCTCACAACGCTTAGCTGGCACAGATACGCAGTATTTT. Translated: CASSSQRLAGTDTQYF.